The 7 T cell receptor beta chains below all came from one sample that was sequenced in a study of molecular identifiers for immune sequencing clone quantification. A single record per CDR3 protein comes from TCRdb applying MiXCR to the PCR reads. The table lists 20,000 to 30,000 distinct CDR3 sequences, approximately 17% of them singletons. The sequencing input was naive CD8+ T cells from blood, with Jurkat cell RNA spiked in. Noted subset: FACS-sorted CD8+CD4-CCR7+CD45RA+ naive T cells. Receptor source: a human donor in good health. Some libraries in this study had Jurkat cell RNA spiked in.

In regard to this clonotype: A much bigger clone sits one base away, suggesting this may be a read error. The gene calls are TRBV6-5 and TRBJ1-1; a possible D gene is TRBD1 (5 bases). Between the trimmed V and J ends, which lost 6 bases and 1 base, there was a span of 9 bases. The CDR3 contains 13 residues. Germline-derived CDR1 and CDR2 are MNHEY and SVGAGI. CDR3 in DNA: TGTGCCAGCAGCAGGGCCTCGAACACTGAAGCTTTCTTT. Translation gives CASSRASNTEAFF.

This sequence joins TRBV7-9 and TRBJ2-3, with a tentative D call TRBD1 (6 bases). V shed 7 bases and J shed 2 bases, with 16 bases lying between them. Germline CDR1 SEHNR, CDR2 FQNEAQ (reference sequence). This CDR3 region has 15 residues. The CDR3 DNA reads as TGTGCCAGCACGGACAGAACTGCTCACACAGATACGCAGTATTTT. This codes for CASTDRTAHTDTQYF.

This clonotype was detected a few times. V gene TRBV12-3 or TRBV12-4 combines with J gene TRBJ2-5, with D perhaps matching TRBD2 (5 bases). V lost 6 bases and J 2 bases, leaving 13 bases between the germline ends. The CDR3 covers 14 residues. The CDR3: CASSHELEQETQYF. The DNA of the CDR3 is TGTGCCAGCAGCCATGAACTAGAACAAGAGACCCAGTACTTC.

V is TRBV12-5 and J is TRBJ1-1, with D possibly TRBD1 on 6 matching bases. This CDR3 spans 13 amino acids. The germline V and J ends were trimmed by 2 bases and 4 bases, with 8 bases remaining between them. CDR1 is LGHNT and CDR2 is FRNRAP in the germline V gene. CDR3 in amino acids: CASGLRGGTEAFF. The CDR3 nucleotides are TGTGCTAGTGGTTTGAGAGGGGGCACTGAAGCTTTCTTT.

This clonotype was counted only a few times. This chain links TRBV19 with TRBJ1-5, with D possibly being TRBD1 (5 bases). Trimming took 5 bases from V and 3 from J, leaving 8 bases between them. This CDR3 region has 13 residues. Germline-derived CDR1 and CDR2 are LNHDA and SQIVND (reference sequence). In DNA, the CDR3 is TGTGCCAGTAGTCGGGGGATCAATCAGCCCCAGCATTTT. As protein: CASSRGINQPQHF.

This clonotype was seen many times. The chain joins TRBV14 to TRBJ2-3, with 9 bases matching TRBD2. This CDR3 region has 15 residues. CDR1 and CDR2 (germline): SGHDN, FVKESK. With 1 base clipped from V and 5 bases from J, the junction kept 4 bases outside the gene matches. Written as DNA, the CDR3 is TGTGCCAGCAGCCAAGCCCTAGCGGGGAGAGATACGCAGTATTTT. It encodes CASSQALAGRDTQYF.

This clonotype was detected once. One base away lies a much larger clone, so this may be a sequencing read error. The CDR3 is CASSSSPSRRGTQYF. The CDR3 nucleotides are TGTGCCAGCAGCTCCTCTCCGTCTAGAAGGGGGACCCAGTACTTC. This sequence joins TRBV11-3 and TRBJ2-5; D is perhaps TRBD1 (5 bases). The CDR3 consists of 15 residues. Germline V CDR1 and CDR2: SGHNT, YENEEA. Trimming shortened V by 4 bases and J by 7 bases, and 19 bases separated the two germline ends.